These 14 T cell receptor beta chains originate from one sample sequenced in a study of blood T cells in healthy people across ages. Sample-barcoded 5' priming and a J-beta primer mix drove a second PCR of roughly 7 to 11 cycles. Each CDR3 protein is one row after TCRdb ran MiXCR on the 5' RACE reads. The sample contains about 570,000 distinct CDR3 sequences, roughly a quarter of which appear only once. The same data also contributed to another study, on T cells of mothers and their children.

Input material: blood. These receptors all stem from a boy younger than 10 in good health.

The CDR3 nucleotides read TGTGCCTCCAAGACTAGCGGGAGCACAGATACGCAGTATTTT. Protein product: CASKTSGSTDTQYF. V is TRBV19 and J is TRBJ2-3, with 10 bases fitting TRBD2. After removal of 11 bases from V and 0 bases from J, the junction contained 5 bases not matched to a gene. The CDR3 spans 14 residues. The germline gives CDR1 LNHDA, CDR2 SQIVND (reference sequence).

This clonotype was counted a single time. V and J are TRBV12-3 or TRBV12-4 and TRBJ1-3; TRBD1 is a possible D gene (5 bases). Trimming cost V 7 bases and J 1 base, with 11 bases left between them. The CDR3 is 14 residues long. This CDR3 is CASTNQGSGNTIYF. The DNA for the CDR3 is TGTGCCAGCACCAACCAGGGTTCTGGAAACACCATATATTTT.

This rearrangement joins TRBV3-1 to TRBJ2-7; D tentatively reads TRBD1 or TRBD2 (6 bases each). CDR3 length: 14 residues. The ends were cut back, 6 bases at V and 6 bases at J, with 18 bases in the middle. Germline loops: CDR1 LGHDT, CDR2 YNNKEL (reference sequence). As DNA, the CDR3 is TGTGCCAGCAGTGTCACCCCGGGGGCCGTCGAGCAGTACTTC. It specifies CASSVTPGAVEQYF.

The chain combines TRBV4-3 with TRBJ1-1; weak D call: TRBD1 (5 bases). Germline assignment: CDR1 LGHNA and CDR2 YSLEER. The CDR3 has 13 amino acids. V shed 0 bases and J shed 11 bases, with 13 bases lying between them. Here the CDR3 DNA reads TGCGCCAGCAGCCAAGATTCAGGGAAATTGGCTTTCTTT. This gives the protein CASSQDSGKLAFF.

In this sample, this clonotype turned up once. The chain's CDR3 is CASSLWDRQVYGYTF. The DNA for the CDR3 is TGTGCCAGCAGCTTATGGGATCGGCAGGTCTATGGCTACACCTTC. The chain links TRBV5-5 to TRBJ1-2; D unresolved. Trimming removed 2 bases at V and 4 bases at J, with 15 bases between. The CDR3 is made up of 15 amino acids. CDR1 is SGHKS, CDR2 YYEKEE, per germline (reference sequence).

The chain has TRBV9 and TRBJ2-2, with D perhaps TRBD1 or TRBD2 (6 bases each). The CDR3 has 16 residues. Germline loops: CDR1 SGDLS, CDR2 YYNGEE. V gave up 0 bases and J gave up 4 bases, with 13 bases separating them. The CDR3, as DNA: TGTGCCAGCAGCGTAGGGGGGGCGATATTCACCGGGGAGCTGTTTTTT. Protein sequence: CASSVGGAIFTGELFF.

Written as DNA, the CDR3 is TGCGCCAGCAGCCAAGCCCTAGCCCGGGACAGGGAACCCGGGGAGCTGTTTTTT. This encodes CASSQALARDREPGELFF. This chain links TRBV4-1 with TRBJ2-2, with 9 bases identical to TRBD1. Germline values: CDR1 MGHRA, CDR2 YSYEKL. The CDR3 has 18 amino acids. V lost 1 base, J lost 6 bases, and 12 bases stayed unmatched.

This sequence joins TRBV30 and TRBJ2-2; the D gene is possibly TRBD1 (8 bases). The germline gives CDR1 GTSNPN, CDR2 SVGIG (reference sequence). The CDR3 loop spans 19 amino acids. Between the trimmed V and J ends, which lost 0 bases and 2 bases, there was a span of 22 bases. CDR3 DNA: TGTGCCTGGAGTGTACGTCGTACAGGGGGGGATCCTAACACCGGGGAGCTGTTTTTT. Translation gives CAWSVRRTGGDPNTGELFF.

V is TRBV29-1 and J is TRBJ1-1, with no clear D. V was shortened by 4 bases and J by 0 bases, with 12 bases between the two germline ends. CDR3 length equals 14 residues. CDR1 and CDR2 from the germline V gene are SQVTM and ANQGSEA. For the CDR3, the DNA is TGCAGCGTTGTACTCCAGAAGATGAACACTGAAGCTTTCTTT. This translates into CSVVLQKMNTEAFF.

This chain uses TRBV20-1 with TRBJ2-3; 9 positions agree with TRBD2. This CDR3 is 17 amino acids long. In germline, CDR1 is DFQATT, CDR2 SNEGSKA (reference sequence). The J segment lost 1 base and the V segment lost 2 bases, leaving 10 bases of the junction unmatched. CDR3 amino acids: CSARSQAGGRGTDTQYF. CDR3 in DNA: TGCAGTGCTAGATCGCAGGCGGGGGGGCGTGGCACAGATACGCAGTATTTT.

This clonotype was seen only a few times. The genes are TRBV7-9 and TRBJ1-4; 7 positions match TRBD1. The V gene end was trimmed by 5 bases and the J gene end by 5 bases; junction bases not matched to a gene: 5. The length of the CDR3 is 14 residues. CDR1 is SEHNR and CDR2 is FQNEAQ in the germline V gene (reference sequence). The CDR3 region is CASSEGQRNEKLFF. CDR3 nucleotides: TGTGCCAGCAGCGAGGGACAGAGAAATGAAAAACTGTTTTTT.

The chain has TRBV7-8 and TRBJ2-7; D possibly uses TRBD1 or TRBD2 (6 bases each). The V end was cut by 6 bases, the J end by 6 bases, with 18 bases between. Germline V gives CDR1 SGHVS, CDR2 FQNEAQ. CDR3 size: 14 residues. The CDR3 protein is CASRKGGREGEQYF. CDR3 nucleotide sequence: TGTGCCAGCAGAAAGGGGGGCAGGGAAGGCGAGCAGTACTTC.

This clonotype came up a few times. CDR3 sequence reads: CASSSEVLQETQYF. Written as DNA, the CDR3 is TGCGCCAGCAGCTCCGAGGTCCTGCAAGAGACCCAGTACTTC. The rearrangement joins TRBV5-1 to TRBJ2-5; D unclear. The germline V and J ends were trimmed by 3 bases and 2 bases, with 11 bases remaining between them. The CDR3 covers 14 residues. Germline V CDR1 and CDR2: SGHRS, YFSETQ.

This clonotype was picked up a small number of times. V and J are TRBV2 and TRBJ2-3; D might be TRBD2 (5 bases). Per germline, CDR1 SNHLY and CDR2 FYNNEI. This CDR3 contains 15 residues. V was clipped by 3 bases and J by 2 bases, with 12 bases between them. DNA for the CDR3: TGTGCCAGCAGTGATTCTGGACTTGACACAGATACGCAGTATTTT. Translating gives CASSDSGLDTDTQYF.